The rows below give T cell receptor beta chains drawn from one sample of a study of tumor and adjacent non-tumor tissue in lung cancer. TCRdb reprocessed the multiplex PCR reads via MiXCR and lists one record per CDR3 protein. The repertoire has fewer than 150,000 distinct CDR3 sequences, roughly 70% of them found once; the top ten carry 15% to 20%. The sample was lung tumor tissue. These receptors originate from a man aged 55 to 70 with small cell lung cancer. Both conserved end residues are part of each CDR3. Fields, in order: J gene, clone size, V gene, D gene, CDR3 protein, CDR3 DNA. A D gene is named only where the DNA matches it firmly. Expanded clones get a size class; other rows say once, few or many, or leave the size out.

J: TRBJ2-7; size: NA; V: TRBV28; D: TRBD2; CDR3: CASIPPSGLAAEDYEQYF; DNA: TGTGCCAGCATTCCTCCATCAGGACTAGCGGCCGAAGACTACGAGCAGTACTTC
J: TRBJ1-1; size: many; V: TRBV5-4; D: NA; CDR3: CASIQQGDNTEAFF; DNA: TGTGCCAGCATCCAACAGGGAGACAACACTGAAGCTTTCTTT
J: TRBJ2-7; size: NA; V: TRBV11-3; D: NA; CDR3: CASSLGTAWDPKREQYF; DNA: TGTGCTAGCAGCTTAGGTACGGCGTGGGACCCAAAGCGGGAGCAGTACTTC
J: TRBJ2-5; size: NA; V: TRBV6-1; D: TRBD1; CDR3: CASRTQGASARQETQYF; DNA: TGTGCCAGCAGGACCCAGGGGGCGTCAGCAAGGCAAGAGACCCAGTACTTC
J: TRBJ2-1; size: NA; V: TRBV11-2; D: NA; CDR3: CASTQFGVAYNEQFF; DNA: TGTGCCAGCACCCAATTCGGGGTAGCCTATAATGAGCAGTTCTTC
J: TRBJ2-6; size: NA; V: TRBV6-5; D: NA; CDR3: CASSYGGAGANVLTF; DNA: TGTGCCAGCAGTTACGGAGGGGCTGGGGCCAACGTCCTGACTTTC
J: TRBJ2-1; size: once; V: TRBV20-1; D: NA; CDR3: CSAMGLRIEQSF; DNA: TGCAGTGCTATGGGACTTCGGATTGAGCAGTCCTTC
J: TRBJ2-6; size: NA; V: TRBV11-1; D: TRBD2; CDR3: CASSLLAGMLAGANAMTF; DNA: TGTGCCAGCAGCTTATTAGCGGGAATGCTCGCTGGGGCCAACGCCATGACTTTC
J: TRBJ2-3; size: NA; V: TRBV11-2; D: NA; CDR3: CASISTLGGRTNTQYF; DNA: TGTGCCAGCATCTCAACTCTAGGAGGGAGAACAAATACGCAGTATTTT
J: TRBJ1-1; size: NA; V: TRBV6-1; D: NA; CDR3: CASSDWAGFEAFF; DNA: TGTGCCAGCAGTGATTGGGCCGGGTTTGAAGCTTTCTTT
J: TRBJ2-5; size: NA; V: TRBV29-1; D: TRBD1; CDR3: CSATGTVESQYF; DNA: TGCAGTGCAACAGGGACAGTAGAGAGCCAGTACTTC
J: TRBJ2-3; size: NA; V: TRBV29-1; D: NA; CDR3: CSVVSLNTDTQYF; DNA: TGCAGCGTTGTAAGTCTTAACACAGATACGCAGTATTTT
J: TRBJ1-1; size: NA; V: TRBV5-4; D: NA; CDR3: CASRRKDTEAFF; DNA: TGTGCCAGCAGGCGCAAGGACACTGAAGCTTTCTTT
J: TRBJ2-1; size: medium-sized; V: TRBV19; D: TRBD2; CDR3: CASSISGSGYNEQFF; DNA: TGTGCCAGTAGTATTAGCGGGAGCGGATACAATGAGCAGTTCTTC
J: TRBJ2-2; size: few; V: TRBV11-2; D: TRBD2; CDR3: CTSSGSGNIGELFF; DNA: TGTACCAGCAGTGGTAGCGGGAACATCGGGGAGCTGTTTTTT
J: TRBJ2-1; size: many; V: TRBV29-1; D: NA; CDR3: CSVVGGTRNEQFF; DNA: TGCAGCGTAGTTGGCGGGACGAGGAATGAGCAGTTCTTC
J: TRBJ2-2; size: NA; V: TRBV4-1; D: TRBD1; CDR3: CASSQTGGNSGELFF; DNA: TGCGCCAGCAGCCAAACAGGGGGTAACAGCGGGGAGCTGTTTTTT
J: TRBJ2-1; size: NA; V: TRBV6-5; D: TRBD1; CDR3: CASSIPGTGVYNEQFF; DNA: TGTGCCAGCAGTATACCCGGGACAGGGGTTTACAATGAGCAGTTCTTC
J: TRBJ2-1; size: NA; V: TRBV11-3; D: TRBD2; CDR3: CASSLGLVIYNEQFF; DNA: TGTGCTAGCAGCTTAGGACTAGTGATATACAATGAGCAGTTCTTC
J: TRBJ2-7; size: NA; V: TRBV11-1; D: NA; CDR3: CASSPHAGFEQYF; DNA: TGTGCCAGCAGCCCTCACGCGGGCTTCGAGCAGTACTTC
J: TRBJ2-3; size: once; V: TRBV20-1; D: NA; CDR3: CSAAQPASRKAPTDTQYF; DNA: TGCAGTGCCGCACAACCCGCATCACGGAAGGCCCCCACAGATACGCAGTATTTT
J: TRBJ2-5; size: NA; V: TRBV20-1; D: NA; CDR3: CGARPSRETQYF; DNA: TGCGGTGCTAGGCCCTCCCGGGAGACCCAGTACTTC
J: TRBJ2-3; size: few; V: TRBV5-4; D: NA; CDR3: CASSLSLRQAEDTQYF; DNA: TGTGCTAGCAGCTTAAGTCTGCGGCAGGCCGAAGATACGCAGTATTTT
J: TRBJ2-2; size: NA; V: TRBV4-2; D: TRBD2; CDR3: CASRQFLAGGHTGELFF; DNA: TGTGCCAGCAGGCAATTTCTAGCGGGGGGCCACACCGGGGAGCTGTTTTTT
J: TRBJ1-1; size: NA; V: TRBV5-5; D: NA; CDR3: CASSRLWNIEAFF; DNA: TGTGCCAGCAGCCGCTTATGGAACATTGAAGCTTTCTTT
J: TRBJ2-6; size: few; V: TRBV5-1; D: NA; CDR3: CASSFQQGSSSSGANVLTF; DNA: TGCGCCAGCAGCTTTCAGCAGGGGTCTTCGTCCTCTGGGGCCAACGTCCTGACTTTC
J: TRBJ2-3; size: few; V: TRBV20-1; D: TRBD1; CDR3: CSARGTLTNTDTQYF; DNA: TGCAGTGCCAGGGGGACCCTCACGAACACAGATACGCAGTATTTT
J: TRBJ2-1; size: NA; V: TRBV5-1; D: TRBD2; CDR3: CASSSSGNNEQFF; DNA: TGCGCCAGCAGCTCGAGCGGGAACAATGAGCAGTTCTTC
J: TRBJ2-1; size: many; V: TRBV4-1; D: TRBD2; CDR3: CASSHTSGSYRFF; DNA: TGCGCCAGCAGCCACACTAGCGGTTCCTATCGGTTCTTC
J: TRBJ2-1; size: NA; V: TRBV11-2; D: TRBD1; CDR3: CASSTSSTGDHEQFF; DNA: TGTGCCAGCAGCACTTCCTCAACAGGGGACCATGAGCAGTTCTTC
J: TRBJ2-3; size: NA; V: TRBV4-2; D: NA; CDR3: CASSQDGSIDTQYF; DNA: TGTGCCAGCAGCCAAGATGGGAGCATAGATACGCAGTATTTT
J: TRBJ2-2; size: many; V: TRBV6-6; D: NA; CDR3: CASSYSPNTGELFF; DNA: TGTGCCAGCAGCTACTCCCCCAACACCGGGGAGCTGTTTTTT
J: TRBJ2-2; size: few; V: TRBV6-6; D: NA; CDR3: CASSYSRGAGELFF; DNA: TGTGCCAGCAGTTACTCGAGGGGGGCCGGGGAGCTGTTTTTT
J: TRBJ1-1; size: NA; V: TRBV5-6; D: NA; CDR3: CASSLKGRGLRDTEAFF; DNA: TGTGCCAGCAGCTTGAAGGGCCGCGGCTTGCGGGACACTGAAGCTTTCTTT
J: TRBJ2-3; size: NA; V: TRBV5-4; D: TRBD2; CDR3: CASSPRGRAIDTQYF; DNA: TGTGCCAGCAGCCCTAGAGGGAGGGCCATAGATACGCAGTATTTT
J: TRBJ1-3; size: few; V: TRBV28; D: NA; CDR3: CASSLYLSSGNTIYF; DNA: TGTGCCAGCAGTTTATACTTGAGCTCTGGAAACACCATATATTTT
J: TRBJ1-2; size: NA; V: TRBV29-1; D: NA; CDR3: CSVVRCGVYF; DNA: TGCAGCGTTGTTAGGTGCGGGGTCTACTTC
J: TRBJ1-1; size: once; V: TRBV4-2; D: NA; CDR3: CANSQGSGEGTEAFF; DNA: TGTGCCAACAGCCAAGGATCAGGGGAAGGCACTGAAGCTTTCTTT
J: TRBJ1-1; size: NA; V: TRBV13; D: NA; CDR3: CASSFRHLNTEAFF; DNA: TGTGCCAGCAGCTTCAGACACTTGAACACTGAAGCTTTCTTT
J: TRBJ2-7; size: NA; V: TRBV11-3; D: TRBD1; CDR3: CVSSLAGTGPYEQYF; DNA: TGTGTAAGCAGCTTGGCCGGGACAGGGCCCTACGAGCAGTACTTC
J: TRBJ1-1; size: NA; V: TRBV14; D: NA; CDR3: CASSQFLGLGRAEAFF; DNA: TGTGCCAGCAGCCAATTTTTAGGTCTGGGGAGGGCTGAAGCTTTCTTT
J: TRBJ1-2; size: NA; V: TRBV5-4; D: TRBD1; CDR3: CASSTTGGDYTF; DNA: TGTGCCAGCAGCACGACAGGGGGTGACTACACCTTC
J: TRBJ1-1; size: medium-sized; V: TRBV11-2; D: TRBD1; CDR3: CASSLGQGVEAFF; DNA: TGTGCCAGCAGCTTAGGGCAGGGGGTAGAAGCTTTCTTT
J: TRBJ1-2; size: many; V: TRBV4-1; D: NA; CDR3: CASSQDFGFGYTF; DNA: TGCGCCAGCAGCCAAGATTTTGGGTTCGGCTACACCTTC
J: TRBJ2-1; size: NA; V: TRBV11-2; D: TRBD2; CDR3: CASNRGIAGNNEQFF; DNA: TGTGCCAGCAACCGCGGAATAGCGGGAAACAATGAGCAGTTCTTC
J: TRBJ2-7; size: NA; V: TRBV29-1; D: TRBD2; CDR3: CSVLGLAGVGEQYF; DNA: TGCAGCGTCCTAGGACTAGCGGGAGTAGGTGAGCAGTACTTC
J: TRBJ1-5; size: NA; V: TRBV19; D: NA; CDR3: CASSMRMGDRHF; DNA: TGTGCCAGTAGTATGAGAATGGGCGACAGGCATTTT
J: TRBJ1-2; size: NA; V: TRBV6-5; D: NA; CDR3: CASSYGGAYSYTF; DNA: TGTGCCAGCAGTTACGGCGGCGCCTATAGCTACACCTTC
J: TRBJ2-2; size: NA; V: TRBV29-1; D: TRBD1; CDR3: CSVGTGVYTLELFF; DNA: TGCAGCGTTGGGACAGGGGTATACACCTTGGAGCTGTTTTTT
J: TRBJ2-5; size: NA; V: TRBV20-1; D: NA; CDR3: CSASRYQETQNF; DNA: TGCAGCGCTAGCAGGTACCAAGAGACCCAGAACTTC
J: TRBJ2-5; size: NA; V: TRBV20-1; D: NA; CDR3: CSARRYQDTRYF; DNA: TGCAGTGCTAGGAGGTACCAAGACACCCGGTACTTC